The 11 T cell receptor beta chains given below trace back to one sample, sequenced in a study of blood T cells in healthy people across ages. A second PCR, run for roughly 7 to 11 cycles, used a sample-barcoded 5' primer plus a J-beta primer mix. TCRdb called the 5' RACE reads again in MiXCR, with one record for every CDR3 protein. Among around 2 million distinct CDR3 sequences, 39% were seen once, and the ten largest hold 23%. Sequenced: blood. The receptors come from a human donor in good health.

V and J are TRBV7-6 and TRBJ2-7, with D possibly TRBD1 on 6 matching bases. Germline V CDR1 and CDR2: SGHVS, FNYEAQ. This CDR3 region has 14 residues. The V end was cut by 0 bases, the J end by 2 bases, with 8 bases between. Written as DNA, the CDR3 is TGTGCCAGCAGCTTAGCGAACAGGGCCTACGAGCAGTACTTC. Protein product: CASSLANRAYEQYF.

This clonotype was found many times. The rearrangement links TRBV7-2 to TRBJ2-7, with unresolved D. Trimming took off 2 bases at V and 4 bases at J, with 12 bases between the two ends. There are 14 residues in the CDR3. Germline V gene lookup returns CDR1 SGHTA and CDR2 FQGNSA. CDR3 DNA sequence: TGTGCCAGCAGCTTATCACGAGGTTCGTACGAGCAGTACTTC. Its translation: CASSLSRGSYEQYF.

This clonotype was seen only a few times. The chain combines TRBV18 with TRBJ2-1; TRBD1 matches at 12 bases. CDR3 size: 15 residues. Unmatched junction bases numbered 3, after V lost 2 bases and J lost 7 bases. Germline V gene sequence: CDR1 KGHSH, CDR2 LQKENI. The CDR3 DNA sequence: TGTGCCAGCTCACCAGGGACAGGGGGCTGGAATGAGCAGTTCTTC. Protein: CASSPGTGGWNEQFF.

This chain connects TRBV20-1 to TRBJ2-5; maybe TRBD1 (6 bases). The CDR3 is 14 amino acids. Germline V gives CDR1 DFQATT, CDR2 SNEGSKA (reference sequence). V was pared by 5 bases and J by 2 bases, with 15 bases between. CDR3: CSAPRGGVQETQYF. The CDR3, as DNA: TGCAGTGCTCCTCGTGGGGGCGTTCAAGAGACCCAGTACTTC.

As concerns this clonotype: One end of the junction varies from germline; a read error may be responsible. The rearrangement links TRBV7-9 to TRBJ1-2; D unresolved. Germline V gene lookup returns CDR1 SEHNR and CDR2 FQNEAQ (reference sequence). The CDR3 has 13 residues. CDR3 sequence (DNA): TGTACCAGCAGCCCCGTCCTACTCTATGGCTACACCTTC. It is translated as CTSSPVLLYGYTF. The full variable domain, with the rest looked up from reference TRBV7-9 and TRBJ1-2, is DTGVSQNPRHKITKRGQNVTFRCDPISEHNRLYWYRQTLGQGPEFLTYFQNEAQLEKSRLLSDRFSAERPKGSFSTLEIQRTEQGDSAMYLCTSSPVLLYGYTFGSGTRLTVV.

This clonotype was found a few times. Germline and junction disagree at one end, which may indicate a read error. The chain joins TRBV5-5 to TRBJ1-4; no clear D gene. Looked up from germline, CDR1 is SGHKS and CDR2 is YYEKEE (reference sequence). The CDR3 totals 14 residues. CDR3 sequence: CASSLSSTNEKPFF. The CDR3 nucleotides read TGTGCCAGCAGCCTCAGCTCAACTAATGAAAAACCGTTTTTT.

This clonotype was observed a handful of times. This chain uses TRBV6-5 with TRBJ1-2, with 7 bases identical to TRBD1. The CDR3 is 15 residues long. Germline V gene data show CDR1 as MNHEY and CDR2 as SVGAGI. V shed 0 bases and J 3 bases; nucleotides not matched to a gene: 4. The CDR3 protein is CASSYSITGDYGYTF. The CDR3 nucleotides read TGTGCCAGCAGTTACTCGATTACAGGGGACTATGGCTACACCTTC.

This clonotype was recorded only once. The genes are TRBV7-2 and TRBJ1-1; D not certain. The CDR3 sequence is 12 residues long. Germline lookup yields CDR1 SGHTA and CDR2 FQGNSA. V lost 5 bases to trimming and J lost 5 bases, with 9 bases between them. CDR3 in amino acids: CASSQKLTEAFF. For the CDR3, the DNA is TGTGCCAGCAGCCAGAAGTTAACTGAAGCTTTCTTT.

This clonotype was picked up one time. The chain joins TRBV24-1 to TRBJ2-1; perhaps TRBD2 as D (7 bases). V was pared by 4 bases and J by 6 bases, with 15 bases between. Germline CDR1 is KGHDR and CDR2 is SFDVKD. The CDR3 runs 15 residues. The CDR3 reads CATSEMGGLSNEQFF. The CDR3 nucleotides are TGTGCCACCAGTGAGATGGGGGGGCTAAGCAATGAGCAGTTCTTC.

V and J are TRBV20-1 and TRBJ2-5; tentative D call: TRBD1 (5 bases). The closer fit of TRBJ2-7 to the DNA end suggests the J call may be wrong. The germline V gene has CDR1 DFQATT and CDR2 SNEGSKA (reference sequence). The CDR3 consists of 12 residues. The CDR3 loop is CSGKGRINEQYF. The CDR3 DNA sequence: TGCAGTGGGAAGGGGCGTATCAACGAGCAGTACTTC.

As concerns this clonotype: The germline gene is not matched at one end of the junction; a read error may be the cause. The rearrangement joins TRBV12-3 or TRBV12-4 to TRBJ2-7; possible D gene TRBD2, 5 bases. The CDR3 has 13 amino acids. For the CDR3, the DNA is TGTGCCAGCAGTTTAGGAGCAGACTACGAGCAGCACTTC. Translated: CASSLGADYEQHF.